This is a list of T cell receptor beta chains from one sample in a study of yellow fever vaccine responses in identical twins. From the RT-PCR reads, TCRdb called clonotypes with MiXCR, one entry per CDR3 protein. The sample consists of 2,000 to 2,500 distinct CDR3 sequences, around four fifths of them appearing once. Sequencing was performed on T cells from blood (PBMCs), unsorted or a sorted subset (not recorded which), taken before or after yellow fever vaccination (not recorded which). The receptor set was obtained from a woman in her late teens or twenties who received the yellow fever vaccine. The CDR3 runs from the conserved cysteine through the conserved F or W. A D gene is named only where the DNA matches it firmly. Clone size, where shown, is once, few, many, or a class for clones that have expanded.

J: TRBJ2-7
V: TRBV21-1
length: 14
size: NA
D: NA
DNA: TGTGCCAGCAGCACACTAGCGGGACGTGGCGAGCAGTACTTC
CDR3: CASSTLAGRGEQYF

J: TRBJ1-5
V: TRBV25-1
length: 17
size: NA
D: NA
DNA: TGTGCCAGCAGTGTATCGTACCCGGTAGGGGACAATCAGCCCCAGCATTTT
CDR3: CASSVSYPVGDNQPQHF

J: TRBJ1-5
V: TRBV28
length: 14
size: NA
D: NA
DNA: TGTGCCAGCAGTTTTACCGAACATGGTCAGCCCCAGCATTTT
CDR3: CASSFTEHGQPQHF

J: TRBJ2-1
V: TRBV11-2
length: 12
size: NA
D: NA
DNA: TGTGCCAGCAGCCCGGGACTTGCTGAGCAGTTCTTC
CDR3: CASSPGLAEQFF

J: TRBJ2-1
V: TRBV12-3/TRBV12-4
length: 13
size: NA
D: NA
DNA: TGTGCCAGCAGTTACAGGGCTGGGAATGAGCAGTTCTTC
CDR3: CASSYRAGNEQFF

J: TRBJ2-4
V: TRBV20-1
length: 14
size: NA
D: TRBD2
DNA: TGCAGTACCCCCTTTGCGGGGGGGCCAAACATTCAGTACTTC
CDR3: CSTPFAGGPNIQYF

J: TRBJ2-1
V: TRBV29-1
length: 15
size: NA
D: NA
DNA: TGCAGCCCAGTAAATCGAGTCTGCGCCTACAATGAGCAGTTCTTC
CDR3: CSPVNRVCAYNEQFF

J: TRBJ2-5
V: TRBV28
length: 17
size: NA
D: TRBD2
DNA: TGTGCCAGCAGTACTCGGGTGACTAGCGGGGCGCAAGAGACCCAGTACTTC
CDR3: CASSTRVTSGAQETQYF

J: TRBJ2-7
V: TRBV29-1
length: 12
size: NA
D: NA
DNA: TGCAGCGTTGTGGACTACTCCTACGAGCAGTACTTC
CDR3: CSVVDYSYEQYF

J: TRBJ2-3
V: TRBV11-1
length: 19
size: NA
D: TRBD2
DNA: TGTGCCAGCAGCGGGGTACCTCGTTGGCTAGCGGGAGGAACAGATACGCAGTATTTT
CDR3: CASSGVPRWLAGGTDTQYF

J: TRBJ2-1
V: TRBV13
length: 16
size: NA
D: TRBD2
DNA: TGTGCCAGCAGCTTAGGCGTCGGGGGGGGCCCCGATGAGCAGTTCTTC
CDR3: CASSLGVGGGPDEQFF

J: TRBJ1-3
V: TRBV10-1
length: 15
size: few
D: NA
DNA: TGCGCCAGCAGTGAAGGCCTGAGCTCTGGAAACACCATATATTTT
CDR3: CASSEGLSSGNTIYF

J: TRBJ2-5
V: TRBV28
length: 14
size: few
D: NA
DNA: TGTGCCAGCAGTTTGGGCAGTTACCAAGAGACCCAGTACTTC
CDR3: CASSLGSYQETQYF

J: TRBJ1-5
V: TRBV20-1
length: 15
size: NA
D: TRBD1
DNA: TGCAGTGCTAGAGATGGACAGGCTCCCTGGATGCCCCAGCATTTT
CDR3: CSARDGQAPWMPQHF

J: TRBJ2-3
V: TRBV10-1
length: 13
size: NA
D: NA
DNA: TGCGCCAGCAGTCTATACACCACAGATACGCAGTATTTT
CDR3: CASSLYTTDTQYF

J: TRBJ2-4
V: TRBV11-2
length: 16
size: NA
D: NA
DNA: TGTGCCAGCAGCCTAAAAGTCGGGGGCCTCAAAAACATTCAGTACTTC
CDR3: CASSLKVGGLKNIQYF

J: TRBJ2-1
V: TRBV2
length: 12
size: once
D: NA
DNA: TGTGCCAGCAGTGGACTAGACAATGAGCAGTTCTTC
CDR3: CASSGLDNEQFF

J: TRBJ2-5
V: TRBV7-7
length: 15
size: NA
D: TRBD2
DNA: TGTGCCAGCAGCCGTACGGTAGCGGGACAAGAGACCCAGTACTTC
CDR3: CASSRTVAGQETQYF

J: TRBJ2-1
V: TRBV12-3/TRBV12-4
length: 16
size: NA
D: NA
DNA: TGTGCCAGCAGTTTAACTAGATCGATCTCCTACAATGAGCAGTTCTTC
CDR3: CASSLTRSISYNEQFF

J: TRBJ2-3
V: TRBV4-2
length: 15
size: NA
D: TRBD1
DNA: TGTGCCAGCAGCCATGGGACAGCTAGCACAGATACGCAGTATTTT
CDR3: CASSHGTASTDTQYF

J: TRBJ2-4
V: TRBV20-1
length: 13
size: NA
D: NA
DNA: TGCAGTGCTAGAGATAGTTGGGAAAACATTCAGTACTTC
CDR3: CSARDSWENIQYF

J: TRBJ1-4
V: TRBV29-1
length: 15
size: NA
D: TRBD1
DNA: TGCAGCGTCTCTACCAGGGGGTATGCTAATGAAAAACTGTTTTTT
CDR3: CSVSTRGYANEKLFF

J: TRBJ1-2
V: TRBV11-2
length: 16
size: NA
D: NA
DNA: TGTGCCAGCAGCTTAGATGTAGGGAATCCTAACTATGGCTACACCTTC
CDR3: CASSLDVGNPNYGYTF

J: TRBJ2-7
V: TRBV7-8
length: 14
size: NA
D: NA
DNA: TGTGCCAGCAGCTTAGCGGGGAAGCTCTACGAGCAGTACTTC
CDR3: CASSLAGKLYEQYF

J: TRBJ2-1
V: TRBV11-3
length: 15
size: NA
D: TRBD2
DNA: TGTGCCAGCAGCGGCAGTAGCGGGACCATGGATGAGCAGTTCTTC
CDR3: CASSGSSGTMDEQFF

J: TRBJ1-6
V: TRBV6-5
length: 17
size: NA
D: NA
DNA: TGTGCCAGCAGTTACTCGGCTTTAGGTGTCTTGGCTTCACCCCTCCACTTT
CDR3: CASSYSALGVLASPLHF

J: TRBJ1-5
V: TRBV10-3
length: 14
size: NA
D: NA
DNA: TGTGCCATCAGTGAGTCGACAGGTAATCAGCCCCAGCATTTT
CDR3: CAISESTGNQPQHF

J: TRBJ2-4
V: TRBV10-1
length: 14
size: NA
D: NA
DNA: TGCGCCAGCAGTGAGTTATATTTCAAAAACATTCAGTACTTC
CDR3: CASSELYFKNIQYF

J: TRBJ2-5
V: TRBV28
length: 16
size: NA
D: TRBD2
DNA: TGTGCCAGCAGTCACGGACTAGCGGAGTTTCAAGAGACCCAGTACTTC
CDR3: CASSHGLAEFQETQYF

J: TRBJ1-1
V: TRBV28
length: 14
size: once
D: TRBD1
DNA: TGTGCCAGCAGAGTGACAGGGGGGAACACTGAAGCTTTCTTT
CDR3: CASRVTGGNTEAFF

J: TRBJ2-1
V: TRBV13
length: 15
size: NA
D: NA
DNA: TGTGCCAGCATCCTCCGGTGGATCTCCTACAATGAGCAGTTCTTC
CDR3: CASILRWISYNEQFF

J: TRBJ1-6
V: TRBV18
length: 14
size: NA
D: NA
DNA: TGTGCCGCGGCGCGGGGACTTTATAATTCACCCCTCCACTTT
CDR3: CAAARGLYNSPLHF

J: TRBJ1-2
V: TRBV12-3/TRBV12-4
length: 11
size: few
D: NA
DNA: TGTGCCAGCACCCAATGGCCCGGCTACACCTTC
CDR3: CASTQWPGYTF

J: TRBJ1-2
V: TRBV4-1
length: 14
size: NA
D: NA
DNA: TGCGCCAGCAGCCAGCACCAACTCGGCTATGGCTACACCTTC
CDR3: CASSQHQLGYGYTF

J: TRBJ2-3
V: TRBV29-1
length: 14
size: NA
D: TRBD2
DNA: TGCAGCGTTGTTGGCGGGAGGCCCACAGATACGCAGTATTTT
CDR3: CSVVGGRPTDTQYF

J: TRBJ2-5
V: TRBV7-6
length: 13
size: NA
D: NA
DNA: TGTGCCAGCAGCTCGACAGTTCTTGAGACCCAGTACTTC
CDR3: CASSSTVLETQYF

J: TRBJ2-1
V: TRBV2
length: 15
size: NA
D: NA
DNA: TGTGCCAGCAGTGAGGGGGAGACCTCCTACAATGAGCAGTTCTTC
CDR3: CASSEGETSYNEQFF

J: TRBJ2-3
V: TRBV11-1
length: 11
size: NA
D: TRBD2
DNA: TGTGCCAGCAGCGGACTAGAAGGGCAGTATTTT
CDR3: CASSGLEGQYF

J: TRBJ2-1
V: TRBV7-8
length: 15
size: few
D: TRBD1
DNA: TGTGCCAGCAGCTTAGGGACAGGATTTCACAATGAGCAGTTCTTC
CDR3: CASSLGTGFHNEQFF

J: TRBJ1-1
V: TRBV24-1
length: 13
size: NA
D: NA
DNA: TGTGCCACCAAGGGACGGGAAAACACTGAAGCTTTCTTT
CDR3: CATKGRENTEAFF

J: TRBJ2-7
V: TRBV7-9
length: 12
size: NA
D: NA
DNA: TGTGCCAGCAGGGGCAGCTCCTACGAGCAGTACTTC
CDR3: CASRGSSYEQYF

J: TRBJ1-4
V: TRBV4-1
length: 14
size: NA
D: NA
DNA: TGCGCCAGCAGCCAACTAACCGGGAATGAAAAACTGTTTTTT
CDR3: CASSQLTGNEKLFF

J: TRBJ1-2
V: TRBV2
length: 17
size: NA
D: TRBD1
DNA: TGTGCCAGCAGTGGTGGTGGGACAGGACATTATTTGAGTGGCTACACCTTC
CDR3: CASSGGGTGHYLSGYTF

J: TRBJ1-1
V: TRBV19
length: 12
size: NA
D: NA
DNA: TGTGCCAGTAGTATCCAGGGGACTGAAGCTTTCTTT
CDR3: CASSIQGTEAFF

J: TRBJ1-5
V: TRBV2
length: 14
size: NA
D: NA
DNA: TGTGCCAGCAGTGATGAGGGCCGTGGTTTGCCCCAGCATTTT
CDR3: CASSDEGRGLPQHF

J: TRBJ2-1
V: TRBV29-1
length: 18
size: NA
D: TRBD2
DNA: TGCAGCGTCACTCTTCAACTAGCGGGAGCCCTTTCCTTCAATGAGCAGTTCTTC
CDR3: CSVTLQLAGALSFNEQFF

J: TRBJ2-4
V: TRBV13
length: 13
size: NA
D: NA
DNA: TGTGCCAGCAGCAACGGAAAGACGGACATTCAGTACTTC
CDR3: CASSNGKTDIQYF